The clone carrying this T cell receptor beta chain is a singleton in its sample. Its antigen is as yet unknown. The assay was immunoSEQ multiplex PCR, and TCRdb's table has in-frame clones only and misses some. The sample yields roughly 13,000 clones, around 65% seen once. These data belong to a study of tumor-infiltrating lymphocytes in localized non-small cell lung cancer. Overall study context: The cohort mixed smokers and never-smokers, several histologies, and some post-neoadjuvant-chemotherapy samples. Each patient gave resected tumor and non-adjacent uninvolved lung tissue.

General study points: Not all patients were TCR sequenced, owing to tissue quantity. Technical variation could not be separated from intratumor heterogeneity here.

Germline trimming cut 4 bases from V and 5 bases from J; bases unmatched to any gene: 7. Germline loops: CDR1 SGHRS, CDR2 YFSETQ. The CDR3 spans 16 residues. The sequencing input was uninvolved lung tissue not adjacent to the tumor. V usage is TRBV5-1 and J usage is TRBJ2-3, with 13 bases that match TRBD2. This TCR was sampled from a human donor with non-small cell lung cancer. CDR3 in amino acids: CASSPGTSGIGDTQYF. CDR3 in DNA: TGCGCCAGCAGCCCGGGGACTAGCGGGATAGGAGATACGCAGTATTTT.